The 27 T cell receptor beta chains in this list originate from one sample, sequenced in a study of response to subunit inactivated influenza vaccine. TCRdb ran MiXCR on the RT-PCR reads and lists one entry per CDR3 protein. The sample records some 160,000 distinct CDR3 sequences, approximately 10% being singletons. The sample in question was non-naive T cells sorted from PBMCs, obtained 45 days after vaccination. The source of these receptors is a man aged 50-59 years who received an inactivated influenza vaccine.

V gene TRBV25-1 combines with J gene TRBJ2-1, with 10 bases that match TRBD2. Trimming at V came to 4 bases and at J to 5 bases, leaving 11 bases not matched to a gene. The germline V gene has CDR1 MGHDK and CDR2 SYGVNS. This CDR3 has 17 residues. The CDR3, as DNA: TGTGCCAGCAGTGGGGGGCTGAGACTAGCGGGTAACAATGAGCAGTTCTTC. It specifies CASSGGLRLAGNNEQFF.

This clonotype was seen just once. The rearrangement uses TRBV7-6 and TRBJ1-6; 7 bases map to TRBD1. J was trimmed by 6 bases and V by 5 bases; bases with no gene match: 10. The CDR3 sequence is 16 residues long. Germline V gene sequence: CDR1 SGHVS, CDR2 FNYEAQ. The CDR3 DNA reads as TGTGCCAGCAGCGCAGGGGGAAGGGCGTCTAATTCACCCCTCCACTTT. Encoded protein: CASSAGGRASNSPLHF.

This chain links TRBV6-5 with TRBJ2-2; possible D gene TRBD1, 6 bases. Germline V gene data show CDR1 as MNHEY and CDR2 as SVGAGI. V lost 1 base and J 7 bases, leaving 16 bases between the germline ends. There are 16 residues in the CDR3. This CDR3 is CASSYFTGSSGGELFF. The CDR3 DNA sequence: TGTGCCAGCAGTTACTTTACAGGGTCTAGTGGCGGGGAGCTGTTTTTT.

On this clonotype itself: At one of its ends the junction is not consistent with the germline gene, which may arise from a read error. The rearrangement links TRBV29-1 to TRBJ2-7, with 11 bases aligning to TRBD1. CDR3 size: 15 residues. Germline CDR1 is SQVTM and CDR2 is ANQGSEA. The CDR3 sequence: CSVADRGRSLNEQCF. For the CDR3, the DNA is TGCAGCGTTGCGGACAGGGGGCGTTCCTTGAACGAGCAGTGCTTC.

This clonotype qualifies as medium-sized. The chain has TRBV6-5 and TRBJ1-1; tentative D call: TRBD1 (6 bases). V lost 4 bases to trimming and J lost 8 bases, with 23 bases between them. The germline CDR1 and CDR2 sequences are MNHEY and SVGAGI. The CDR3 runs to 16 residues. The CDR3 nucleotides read TGTGCCAGCAGTTCAGGCGACACGAGGGGGATGGAAGAAGCTTTCTTT. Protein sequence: CASSSGDTRGMEEAFF.

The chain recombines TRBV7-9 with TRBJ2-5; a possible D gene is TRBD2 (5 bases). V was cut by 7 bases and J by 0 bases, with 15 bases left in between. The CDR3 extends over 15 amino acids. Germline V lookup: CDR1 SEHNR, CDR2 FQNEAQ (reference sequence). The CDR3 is CASMRVGSYQETQYF. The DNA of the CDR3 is TGTGCCAGCATGAGGGTAGGATCGTACCAAGAGACCCAGTACTTC. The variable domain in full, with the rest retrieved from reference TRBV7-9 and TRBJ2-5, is DTGVSQNPRHKITKRGQNVTFRCDPISEHNRLYWYRQTLGQGPEFLTYFQNEAQLEKSRLLSDRFSAERPKGSFSTLEIQRTEQGDSAMYLCASMRVGSYQETQYFGPGTRLLVL.

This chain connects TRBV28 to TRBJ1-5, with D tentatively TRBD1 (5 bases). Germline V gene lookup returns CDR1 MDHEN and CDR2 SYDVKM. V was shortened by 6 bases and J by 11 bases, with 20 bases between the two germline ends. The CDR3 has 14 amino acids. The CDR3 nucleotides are TGTGCCAGCAGGACAGCAGGGTCCCCGGGGTCCCAGCATTTT. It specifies CASRTAGSPGSQHF.

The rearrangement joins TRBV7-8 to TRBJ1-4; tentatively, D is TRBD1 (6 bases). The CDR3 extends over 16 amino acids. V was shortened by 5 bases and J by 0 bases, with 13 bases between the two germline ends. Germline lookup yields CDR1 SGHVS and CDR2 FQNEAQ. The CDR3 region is CASSLGGAATNEKLFF. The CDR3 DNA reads TGTGCCAGCAGCCTAGGGGGGGCGGCAACTAATGAAAAACTGTTTTTT.

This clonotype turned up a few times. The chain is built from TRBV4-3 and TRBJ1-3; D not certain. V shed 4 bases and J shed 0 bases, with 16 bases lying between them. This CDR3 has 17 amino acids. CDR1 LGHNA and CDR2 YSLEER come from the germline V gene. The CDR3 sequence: CASSPGEGPTSGNTIYF. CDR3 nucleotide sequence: TGCGCCAGCAGCCCTGGAGAGGGCCCTACCTCTGGAAACACCATATATTTT.

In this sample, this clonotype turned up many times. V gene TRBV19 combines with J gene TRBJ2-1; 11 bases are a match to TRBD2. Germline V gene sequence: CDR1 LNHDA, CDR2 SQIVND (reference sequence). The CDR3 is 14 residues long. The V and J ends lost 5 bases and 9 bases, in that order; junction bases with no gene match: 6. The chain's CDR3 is CASSDRLAGSEQFF. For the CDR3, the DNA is TGTGCCAGTAGTGATCGACTAGCGGGGTCTGAGCAGTTCTTC.

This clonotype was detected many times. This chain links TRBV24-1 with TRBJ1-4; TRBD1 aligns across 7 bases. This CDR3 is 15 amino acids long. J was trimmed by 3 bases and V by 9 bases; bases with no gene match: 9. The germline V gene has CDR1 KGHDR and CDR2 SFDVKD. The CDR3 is CATGIRTGSNEKLFF. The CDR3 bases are TGTGCCACCGGGATCCGGACAGGCTCTAATGAAAAACTGTTTTTT.

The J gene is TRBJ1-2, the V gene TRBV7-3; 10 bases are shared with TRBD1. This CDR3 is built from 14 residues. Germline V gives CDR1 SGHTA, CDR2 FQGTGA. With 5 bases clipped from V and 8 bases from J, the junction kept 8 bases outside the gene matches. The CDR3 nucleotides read TGTGCCAGCAGCAAAGCCGGGACAGGGGAAGGCTACACCTTC. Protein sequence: CASSKAGTGEGYTF.

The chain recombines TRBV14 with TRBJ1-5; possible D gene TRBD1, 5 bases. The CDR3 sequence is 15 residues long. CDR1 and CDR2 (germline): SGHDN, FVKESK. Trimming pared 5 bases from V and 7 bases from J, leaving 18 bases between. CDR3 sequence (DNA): TGTGCCAGCAGCTCAGGGCCACCGGGACGGCAGCCCCAGCATTTT. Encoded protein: CASSSGPPGRQPQHF.

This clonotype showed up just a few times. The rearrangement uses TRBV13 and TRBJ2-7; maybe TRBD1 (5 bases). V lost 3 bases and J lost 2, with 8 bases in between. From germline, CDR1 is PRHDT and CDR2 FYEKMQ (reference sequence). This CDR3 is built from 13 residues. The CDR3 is CASSLWGTYEQYF. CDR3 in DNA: TGTGCCAGCAGCTTGTGGGGCACCTACGAGCAGTACTTC.

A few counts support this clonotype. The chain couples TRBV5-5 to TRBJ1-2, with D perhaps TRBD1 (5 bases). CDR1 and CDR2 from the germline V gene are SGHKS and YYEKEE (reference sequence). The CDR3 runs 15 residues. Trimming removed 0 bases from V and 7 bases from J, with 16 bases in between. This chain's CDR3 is CASSLEGPGRGGYTF. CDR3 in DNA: TGTGCCAGCAGCTTGGAGGGTCCTGGTAGGGGTGGCTACACCTTC. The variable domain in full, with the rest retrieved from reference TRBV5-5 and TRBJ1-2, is DAGVTQSPTHLIKTRGQQVTLRCSPISGHKSVSWYQQVLGQGPQFIFQYYEKEERGRGNFPDRFSARQFPNYSSELNVNALLLGDSALYLCASSLEGPGRGGYTFGSGTRLTVV.

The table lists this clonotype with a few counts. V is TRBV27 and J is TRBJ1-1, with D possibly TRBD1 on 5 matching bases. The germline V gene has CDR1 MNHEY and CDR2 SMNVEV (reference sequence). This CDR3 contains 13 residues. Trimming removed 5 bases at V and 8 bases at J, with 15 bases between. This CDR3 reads CASSPPGKSEAFF. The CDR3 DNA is TGTGCCAGCAGTCCCCCAGGGAAAAGCGAAGCTTTCTTT.

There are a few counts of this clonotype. CDR3 DNA sequence: TGTGCCAGCAGCCAAGGGACTGCGGGGGGGATTAGCACAGATACGCAGTATTTT. It yields the protein CASSQGTAGGISTDTQYF. V is TRBV4-2 and J is TRBJ2-3; 9 bases are shared with TRBD2. This CDR3 contains 18 residues. The ends lost 1 base at V and 0 bases at J; junction bases unmatched: 8. Germline V gives CDR1 LGHNA, CDR2 YNFKEQ.

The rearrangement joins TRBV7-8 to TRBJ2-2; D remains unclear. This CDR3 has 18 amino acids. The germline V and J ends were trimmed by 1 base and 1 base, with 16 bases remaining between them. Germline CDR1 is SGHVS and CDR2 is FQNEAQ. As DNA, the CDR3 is TGTGCCAGCAGCTTAGAACACCGTTATTCATTGAACACCGGGGAGCTGTTTTTT. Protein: CASSLEHRYSLNTGELFF.

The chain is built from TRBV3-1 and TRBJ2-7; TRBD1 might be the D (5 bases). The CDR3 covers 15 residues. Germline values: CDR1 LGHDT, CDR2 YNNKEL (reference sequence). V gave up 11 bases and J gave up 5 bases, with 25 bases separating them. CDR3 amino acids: CACCKQASFTHEQYF. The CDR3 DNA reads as TGTGCCTGCTGCAAACAGGCGTCTTTTACCCACGAGCAGTACTTC.

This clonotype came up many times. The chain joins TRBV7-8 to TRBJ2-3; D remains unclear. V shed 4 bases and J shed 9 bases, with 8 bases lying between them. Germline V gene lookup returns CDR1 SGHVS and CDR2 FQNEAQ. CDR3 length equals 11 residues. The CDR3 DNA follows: TGTGCCAGCAGCTCCGAATGGACGCAGTATTTT. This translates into CASSSEWTQYF.

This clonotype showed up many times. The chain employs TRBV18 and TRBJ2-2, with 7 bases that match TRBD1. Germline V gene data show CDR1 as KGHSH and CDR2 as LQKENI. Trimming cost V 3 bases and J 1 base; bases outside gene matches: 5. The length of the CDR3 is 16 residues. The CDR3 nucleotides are TGTGCCAGCTCACCTACCCGGACAGGGAACACCGGGGAGCTGTTTTTT. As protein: CASSPTRTGNTGELFF.

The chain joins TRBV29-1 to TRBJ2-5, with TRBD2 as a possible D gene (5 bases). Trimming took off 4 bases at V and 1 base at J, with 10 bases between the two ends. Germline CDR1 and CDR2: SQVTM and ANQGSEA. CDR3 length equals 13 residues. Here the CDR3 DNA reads TGCAGCGTTGTTGGAGGACTCCAAGAGACCCAGTACTTC. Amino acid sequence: CSVVGGLQETQYF. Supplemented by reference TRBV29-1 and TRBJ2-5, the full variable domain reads SAVISQKPSRDICQRGTSLTIQCQVDSQVTMMFWYRQQPGQSLTLIATANQGSEATYESGFVIDKFPISRPNLTFSTLTVSNMSPEDSSIYLCSVVGGLQETQYFGPGTRLLVL.

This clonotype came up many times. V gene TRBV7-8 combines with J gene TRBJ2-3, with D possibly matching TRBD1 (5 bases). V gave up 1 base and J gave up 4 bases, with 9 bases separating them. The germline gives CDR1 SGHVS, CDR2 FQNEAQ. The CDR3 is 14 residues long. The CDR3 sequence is CASSLGGESDTQYF. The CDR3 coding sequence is TGTGCCAGCAGCTTAGGGGGCGAATCAGATACGCAGTATTTT.

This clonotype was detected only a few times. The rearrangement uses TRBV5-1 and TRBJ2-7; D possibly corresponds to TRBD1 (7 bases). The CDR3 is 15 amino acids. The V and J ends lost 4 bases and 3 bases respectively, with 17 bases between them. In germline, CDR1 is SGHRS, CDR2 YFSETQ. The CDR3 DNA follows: TGCGCCAGCAGCCCTGGCAGGGGGGCCCGCTACGAGCAGTACTTC. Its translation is CASSPGRGARYEQYF.

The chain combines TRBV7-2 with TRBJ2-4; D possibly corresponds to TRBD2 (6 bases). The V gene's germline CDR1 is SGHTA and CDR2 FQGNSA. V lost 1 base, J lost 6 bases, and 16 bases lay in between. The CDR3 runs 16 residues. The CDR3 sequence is CASSLGGGGGANIQYF. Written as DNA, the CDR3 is TGTGCCAGCAGCTTAGGGGGCGGAGGAGGGGCAAACATTCAGTACTTC.

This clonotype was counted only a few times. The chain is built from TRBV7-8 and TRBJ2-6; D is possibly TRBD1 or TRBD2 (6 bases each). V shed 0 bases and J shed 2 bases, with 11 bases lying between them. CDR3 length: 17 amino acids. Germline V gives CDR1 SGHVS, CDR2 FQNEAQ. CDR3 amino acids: CASSLAGGNPGANVLTF. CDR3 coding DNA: TGTGCCAGCAGCTTAGCAGGGGGGAATCCTGGGGCCAACGTCCTGACTTTC.

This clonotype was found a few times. The CDR3 spells CASSILGTQQETQYF. The CDR3 DNA follows: TGTGCCAGCAGCATTCTCGGGACTCAACAAGAGACCCAGTACTTC. The chain has TRBV28 and TRBJ2-5; weak D call: TRBD2 (6 bases). Germline V gene data show CDR1 as MDHEN and CDR2 as SYDVKM. This CDR3 contains 15 residues. The V end was cut by 6 bases, the J end by 2 bases, with 16 bases between.